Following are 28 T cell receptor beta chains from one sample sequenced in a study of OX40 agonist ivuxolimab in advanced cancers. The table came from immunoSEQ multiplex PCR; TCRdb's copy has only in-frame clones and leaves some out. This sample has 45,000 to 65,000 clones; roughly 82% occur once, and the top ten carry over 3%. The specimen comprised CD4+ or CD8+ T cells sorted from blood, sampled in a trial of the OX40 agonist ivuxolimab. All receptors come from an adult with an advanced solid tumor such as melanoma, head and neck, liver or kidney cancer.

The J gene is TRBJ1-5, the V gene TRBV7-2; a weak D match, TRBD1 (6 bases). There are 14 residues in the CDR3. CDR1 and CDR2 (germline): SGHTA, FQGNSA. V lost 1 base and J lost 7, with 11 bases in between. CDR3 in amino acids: CASSLVTGLQPQHF. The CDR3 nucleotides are TGTGCCAGCAGCTTAGTCACAGGGCTACAGCCCCAGCATTTT.

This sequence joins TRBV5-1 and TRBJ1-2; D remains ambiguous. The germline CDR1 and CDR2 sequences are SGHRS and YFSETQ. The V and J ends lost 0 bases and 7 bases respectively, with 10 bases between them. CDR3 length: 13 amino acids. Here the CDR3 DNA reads TGCGCCAGCAGCTTGGAGCAACCAGTTGGCTACACCTTC. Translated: CASSLEQPVGYTF. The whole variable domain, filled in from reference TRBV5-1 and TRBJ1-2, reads KAGVTQTPRYLIKTRGQQVTLSCSPISGHRSVSWYQQTPGQGLQFLFEYFSETQRNKGNFPGRFSGRQFSNSRSEMNVSTLELGDSALYLCASSLEQPVGYTFGSGTRLTVV.

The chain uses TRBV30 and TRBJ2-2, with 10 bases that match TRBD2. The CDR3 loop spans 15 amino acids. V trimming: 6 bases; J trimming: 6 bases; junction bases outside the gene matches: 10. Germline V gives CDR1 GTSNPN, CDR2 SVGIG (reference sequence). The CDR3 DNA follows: TGTGCCTGCCTCGGGCTAGCGGGAGTGGCCGGGGAGCTGTTTTTT. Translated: CACLGLAGVAGELFF.

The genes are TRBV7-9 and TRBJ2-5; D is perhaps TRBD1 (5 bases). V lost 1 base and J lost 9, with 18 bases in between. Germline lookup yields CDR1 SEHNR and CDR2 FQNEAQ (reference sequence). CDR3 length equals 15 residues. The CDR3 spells CASSLDRGRIGAQYF. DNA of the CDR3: TGTGCCAGCAGCTTAGATAGGGGCCGAATAGGGGCCCAGTACTTC. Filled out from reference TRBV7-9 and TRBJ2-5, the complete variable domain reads DTGVSQNPRHKITKRGQNVTFRCDPISEHNRLYWYRQTLGQGPEFLTYFQNEAQLEKSRLLSDRFSAERPKGSFSTLEIQRTEQGDSAMYLCASSLDRGRIGAQYFGPGTRLLVL.

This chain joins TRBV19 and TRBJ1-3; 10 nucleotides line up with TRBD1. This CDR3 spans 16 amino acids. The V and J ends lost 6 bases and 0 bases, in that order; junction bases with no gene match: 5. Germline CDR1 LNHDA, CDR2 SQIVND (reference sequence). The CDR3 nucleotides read TGTGCCAGTAGAGAGACAGGGGGCATCTCTGGAAACACCATATATTTT. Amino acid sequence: CASRETGGISGNTIYF. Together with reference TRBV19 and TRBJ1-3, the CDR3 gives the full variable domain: DGGITQSPKYLFRKEGQNVTLSCEQNLNHDAMYWYRQDPGQGLRLIYYSQIVNDFQKGDIAEGYSVSREKKESFPLTVTSAQKNPTAFYLCASRETGGISGNTIYFGEGSWLTVV.

In DNA form, the CDR3 reads TGTGCCAGTAGTCTTCCGACATTGCTCAGCTCTGGGGCCAACGTCCTGACTTTC. It encodes CASSLPTLLSSGANVLTF. The V gene is TRBV19, the J gene TRBJ2-6; D is unclear. V was cut by 5 bases and J by 0 bases, with 17 bases left in between. The CDR3 length is 18 residues. Germline lookup yields CDR1 LNHDA and CDR2 SQIVND (reference sequence).

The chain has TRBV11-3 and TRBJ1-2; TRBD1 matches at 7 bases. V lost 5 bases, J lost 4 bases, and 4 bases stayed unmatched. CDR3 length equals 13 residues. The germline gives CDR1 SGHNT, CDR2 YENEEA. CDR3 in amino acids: CASSTGQLYGYTF. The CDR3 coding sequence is TGTGCCAGCAGCACGGGACAGCTCTATGGCTACACCTTC.

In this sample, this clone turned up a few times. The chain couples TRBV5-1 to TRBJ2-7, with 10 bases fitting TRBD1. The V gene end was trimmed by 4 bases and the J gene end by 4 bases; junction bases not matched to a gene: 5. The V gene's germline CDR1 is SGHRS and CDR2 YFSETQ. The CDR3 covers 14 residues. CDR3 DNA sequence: TGCGCCAGCAGCGGACAGGGGGGTGTGTACGAGCAGTACTTC. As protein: CASSGQGGVYEQYF.

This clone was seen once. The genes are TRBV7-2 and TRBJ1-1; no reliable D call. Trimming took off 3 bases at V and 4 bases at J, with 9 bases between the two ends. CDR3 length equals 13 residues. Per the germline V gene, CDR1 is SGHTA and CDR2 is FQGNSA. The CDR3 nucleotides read TGTGCCAGCAGCTTGAAGCTGGGCACTGAAGCTTTCTTT. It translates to CASSLKLGTEAFF.

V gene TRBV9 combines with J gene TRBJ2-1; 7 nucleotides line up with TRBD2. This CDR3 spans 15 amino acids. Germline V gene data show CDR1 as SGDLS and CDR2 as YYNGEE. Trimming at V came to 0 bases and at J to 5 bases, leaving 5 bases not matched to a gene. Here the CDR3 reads CASSVELAYNNEQFF. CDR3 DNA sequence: TGTGCCAGCAGCGTAGAACTAGCGTATAACAATGAGCAGTTCTTC.

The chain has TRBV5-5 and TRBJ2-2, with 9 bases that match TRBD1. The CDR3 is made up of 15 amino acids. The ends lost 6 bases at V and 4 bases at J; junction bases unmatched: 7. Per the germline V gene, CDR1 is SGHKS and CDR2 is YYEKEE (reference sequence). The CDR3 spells CASTKQGAGTGELFF. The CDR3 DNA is TGTGCCAGCACCAAACAGGGGGCGGGCACCGGGGAGCTGTTTTTT.

CDR3 nucleotide sequence: TGTGCCAGCAGGCCACAGGGGGCTAAGGGATCACCCCTCCACTTT. As protein: CASRPQGAKGSPLHF. J is TRBJ1-6 and V is TRBV6-5, with 9 bases aligning to TRBD1. CDR1 and CDR2 (germline): MNHEY, SVGAGI. V shed 6 bases and J 10 bases; nucleotides not matched to a gene: 10. This CDR3 region has 15 residues.

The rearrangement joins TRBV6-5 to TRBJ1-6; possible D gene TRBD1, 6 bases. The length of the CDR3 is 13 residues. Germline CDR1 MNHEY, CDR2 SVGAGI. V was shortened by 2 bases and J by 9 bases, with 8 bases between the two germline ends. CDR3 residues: CASSYRGGSPLHF. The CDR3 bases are TGTGCCAGCAGTTACAGGGGGGGTTCACCCCTCCACTTT.

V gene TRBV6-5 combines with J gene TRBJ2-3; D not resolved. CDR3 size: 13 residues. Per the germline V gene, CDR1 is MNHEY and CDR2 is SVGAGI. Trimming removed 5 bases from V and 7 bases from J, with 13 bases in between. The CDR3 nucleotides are TGTGCCAGCAGTCGCCACCTATCGAATACGCAGTATTTT. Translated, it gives CASSRHLSNTQYF.

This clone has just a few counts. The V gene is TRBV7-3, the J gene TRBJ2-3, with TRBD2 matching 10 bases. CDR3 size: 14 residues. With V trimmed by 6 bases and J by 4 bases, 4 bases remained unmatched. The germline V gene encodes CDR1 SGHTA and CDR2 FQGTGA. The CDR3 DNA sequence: TGTGCCAGCAGTCCCGGGACTAGCGCAGATACGCAGTATTTT. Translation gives CASSPGTSADTQYF.

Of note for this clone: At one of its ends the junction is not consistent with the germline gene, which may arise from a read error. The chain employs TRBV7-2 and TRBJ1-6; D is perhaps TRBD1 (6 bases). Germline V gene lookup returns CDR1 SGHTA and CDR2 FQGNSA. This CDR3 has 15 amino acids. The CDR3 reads CASSQVTGLNSPLHF. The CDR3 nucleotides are TGCGCCAGCAGCCAAGTTACAGGGCTCAATTCACCCCTCCACTTT.

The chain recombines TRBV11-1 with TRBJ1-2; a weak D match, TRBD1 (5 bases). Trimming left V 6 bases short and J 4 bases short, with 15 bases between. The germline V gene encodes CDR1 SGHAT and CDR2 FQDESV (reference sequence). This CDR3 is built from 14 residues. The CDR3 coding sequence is TGTGCCAGCAGGGTAACAGGTTTGAGCTATGGCTACACCTTC. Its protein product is CASRVTGLSYGYTF.

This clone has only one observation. The CDR3 DNA is TGTGCCAGCAGTTTATACATGGGGCTGGACGGCTCTAATGAAAAACTGTTTTTT. This encodes CASSLYMGLDGSNEKLFF. V usage is TRBV27 and J usage is TRBJ1-4; D might be TRBD1 (5 bases). Trimming took off 1 base at V and 3 bases at J, with 18 bases between the two ends. Germline lookup yields CDR1 MNHEY and CDR2 SMNVEV (reference sequence). The CDR3 extends over 18 amino acids.

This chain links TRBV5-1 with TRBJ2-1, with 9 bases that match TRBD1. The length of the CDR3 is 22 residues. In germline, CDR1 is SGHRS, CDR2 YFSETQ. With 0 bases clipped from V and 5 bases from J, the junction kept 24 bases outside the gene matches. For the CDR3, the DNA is TGCGCCAGCAGCTTGGACCCCCCCGGGACAGGGTTTGTCATTGCGGGGAACAATGAGCAGTTCTTC. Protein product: CASSLDPPGTGFVIAGNNEQFF.

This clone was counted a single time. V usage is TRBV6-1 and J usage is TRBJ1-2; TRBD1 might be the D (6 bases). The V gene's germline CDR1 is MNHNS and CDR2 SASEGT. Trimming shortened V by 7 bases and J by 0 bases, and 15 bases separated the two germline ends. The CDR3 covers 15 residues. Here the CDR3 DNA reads TGTGCCAGCACCCGCCGGGACACCTCTAACTATGGCTACACCTTC. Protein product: CASTRRDTSNYGYTF.

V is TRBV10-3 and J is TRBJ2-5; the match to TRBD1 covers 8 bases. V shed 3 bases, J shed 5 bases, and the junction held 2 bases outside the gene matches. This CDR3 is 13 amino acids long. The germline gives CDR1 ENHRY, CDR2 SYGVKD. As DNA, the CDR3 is TGTGCCATCAGTGACGGACAGGGCGAGACCCAGTACTTC. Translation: CAISDGQGETQYF.

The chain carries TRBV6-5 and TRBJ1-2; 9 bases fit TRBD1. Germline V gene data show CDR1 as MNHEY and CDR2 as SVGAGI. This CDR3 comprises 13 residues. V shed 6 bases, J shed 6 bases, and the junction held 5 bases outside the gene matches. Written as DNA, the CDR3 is TGTGCCAGCAGAGACAGGGGGGGAAATGGCTACACCTTC. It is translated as CASRDRGGNGYTF.

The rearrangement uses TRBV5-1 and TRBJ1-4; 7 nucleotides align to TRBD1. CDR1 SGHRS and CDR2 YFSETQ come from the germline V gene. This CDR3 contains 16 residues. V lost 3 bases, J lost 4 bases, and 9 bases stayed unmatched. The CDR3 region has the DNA TGCGCCAGCAGCTCCCTGACGGGACAGAATAATGAAAAACTGTTTTTT. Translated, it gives CASSSLTGQNNEKLFF.

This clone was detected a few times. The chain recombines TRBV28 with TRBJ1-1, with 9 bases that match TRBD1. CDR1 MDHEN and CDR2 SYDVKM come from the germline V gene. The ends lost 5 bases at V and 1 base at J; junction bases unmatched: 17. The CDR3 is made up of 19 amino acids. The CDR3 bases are TGTGCCAGCAGTCCCGGGGGACAGGGTGGGCGACGTGGGAACACTGAAGCTTTCTTT. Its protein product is CASSPGGQGGRRGNTEAFF.

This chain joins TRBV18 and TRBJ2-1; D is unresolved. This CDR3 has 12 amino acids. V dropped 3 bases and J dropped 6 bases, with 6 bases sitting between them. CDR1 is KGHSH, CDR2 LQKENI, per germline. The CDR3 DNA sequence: TGTGCCAGCTCACCGGTCGCCAATGAGCAGTTCTTC. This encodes CASSPVANEQFF.

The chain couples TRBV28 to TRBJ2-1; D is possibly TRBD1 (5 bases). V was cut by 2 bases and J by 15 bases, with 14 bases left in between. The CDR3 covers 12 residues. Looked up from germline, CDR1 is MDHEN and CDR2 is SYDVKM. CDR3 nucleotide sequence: TGTGCCAGCAGTTTACTTGGGGCGTCATGGTTCTTC. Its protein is CASSLLGASWFF.

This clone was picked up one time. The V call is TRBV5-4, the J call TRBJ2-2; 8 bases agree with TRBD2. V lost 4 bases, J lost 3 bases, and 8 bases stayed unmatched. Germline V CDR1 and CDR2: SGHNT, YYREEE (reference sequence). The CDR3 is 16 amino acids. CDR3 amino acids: CASSPPTAGDTGELFF. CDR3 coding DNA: TGTGCCAGCAGCCCCCCGACAGCGGGAGACACCGGGGAGCTGTTTTTT.

CDR3 in DNA: TGTGCCAGTAGTATGAACAGGGTAAAAGAGCAGTACTTC. Translation gives CASSMNRVKEQYF. The V gene is TRBV19, the J gene TRBJ2-7; D is possibly TRBD1 (6 bases). The V and J ends lost 3 bases and 7 bases respectively, with 13 bases between them. The germline CDR1 and CDR2 sequences are LNHDA and SQIVND (reference sequence). The CDR3 sequence is 13 residues long. Complete variable domain (other parts from reference TRBV19 and TRBJ2-7): DGGITQSPKYLFRKEGQNVTLSCEQNLNHDAMYWYRQDPGQGLRLIYYSQIVNDFQKGDIAEGYSVSREKKESFPLTVTSAQKNPTAFYLCASSMNRVKEQYFGPGTRLTVT.